This entry features one TCR beta chain sequence. Two consecutive negative NP/OP PCR tests, clearance, or resolved symptoms defined Cohort 3 recovery. The sample belongs to a study of blood T cell repertoires in COVID-19. Whole-study context: PBMCs, B-cell-depleted T cells, or T cells were the source of the cDNA or gDNA that made up the material.

The ends were cut back, 1 base at V and 1 base at J, with 2 bases in the middle. The CDR3 is 12 residues long. Germline assignment: CDR1 LGHDT and CDR2 YNNKEL (reference sequence). Generated by immunoSEQ multiplex PCR, the TCRdb table keeps only in-frame clones and is missing some. The repertoire holds roughly 290,000 clones, with around 86% as singletons. This chain links TRBV3-1 (or the pseudogene TRBV3-2) with TRBJ2-7; D remains ambiguous. Sequences were obtained from PBMCs or T cells enriched from blood (not recorded which). The sequence was collected from a woman aged 40 to 50 who had recovered from COVID-19. For the CDR3, the DNA is TGTGCCAGCAGCCAAGCTTCCTACGAGCAGTACTTC. It yields the protein CASSQASYEQYF.